The 15 T cell receptor beta chains in this list originate from one sample, sequenced in a study of CDR3 diversity in severe acne. TCRdb reprocessed the PCR reads via MiXCR and lists one record per CDR3 protein. The table includes approximately 90,000 distinct CDR3 sequences, under 55% detected once. The sequenced sample consisted of blood. Receptors were obtained from a male donor with severe acne vulgaris.

The gene calls are TRBV5-4 and TRBJ2-7; 8 bases fit TRBD1. With 1 base clipped from V and 2 bases from J, the junction kept 8 bases outside the gene matches. Germline CDR1 reads SGHNT; CDR2 reads YYREEE (reference sequence). The CDR3 is 16 residues long. The CDR3 DNA follows: TGTGCCAGCAGCTTGAACCCCGGGACAGGTCCCTACGAGCAGTACTTC. As protein: CASSLNPGTGPYEQYF.

The chain is built from TRBV9 and TRBJ2-3; no clear D. Germline V gene data show CDR1 as SGDLS and CDR2 as YYNGEE. The CDR3 runs to 13 residues. Trimming took 2 bases from V and 4 from J, leaving 8 bases between them. This CDR3 is CASSVWGSDTQYF. DNA for the CDR3: TGTGCCAGCAGCGTTTGGGGTTCAGATACGCAGTATTTT. The complete variable domain, with remaining parts taken from reference TRBV9 and TRBJ2-3, reads DSGVTQTPKHLITATGQRVTLRCSPRSGDLSVYWYQQSLDQGLQFLIQYYNGEERAKGNILERFSAQQFPDLHSELNLSSLELGDSALYFCASSVWGSDTQYFGPGTRLTVL.

The genes are TRBV24-1 and TRBJ2-7; D is ambiguous. Between the trimmed V and J ends, which lost 4 bases and 10 bases, there was a span of 16 bases. This CDR3 spans 13 amino acids. Germline-derived CDR1 and CDR2 are KGHDR and SFDVKD. The CDR3 loop is CATSDAAEPPQYF. In nucleotides, the CDR3 is TGTGCCACCAGTGACGCTGCAGAGCCTCCACAGTACTTC.

Worth noting for this clonotype: At one end the junction does not follow the germline gene, possibly because of a read error. This chain joins TRBV7-7 and TRBJ2-2, with 9 bases aligning to TRBD1. Per germline, CDR1 SSHAT and CDR2 FNYEAQ (reference sequence). The CDR3 has 14 amino acids. The CDR3 DNA is TGTGCTAGCAGCTTAGGACAGGGGACCGGGGAGCTGTTTTTT. It codes for CASSLGQGTGELFF.

CDR3 protein: CATGLTDTQYF. The CDR3 DNA reads as TGTGCAACGGGGCTCACAGATACGCAGTATTTT. V is TRBV6-2 or TRBV6-3 and J is TRBJ2-3; either TRBD1 or TRBD2 may fit D (5 bases each). The CDR3 has 11 amino acids. CDR1 and CDR2 (germline): MNHEY, SVGEGT.

On this clonotype itself: A much larger clone lies one base from this, so it may be a read error. The chain couples TRBV10-2 to TRBJ1-2; D is perhaps TRBD1 (5 bases). The CDR3 has 12 amino acids. Germline CDR1 reads WSHSY; CDR2 reads SAAADI. Here the CDR3 reads CASSAGFYGHTF. CDR3 nucleotides: TGCGCCAGCAGTGCAGGGTTCTATGGCCACACCTTC.

In its sample, this clonotype was seen many times. This rearrangement joins TRBV10-3 to TRBJ1-5; 7 bases fit TRBD1. The CDR3 consists of 15 residues. Germline assignment: CDR1 ENHRY and CDR2 SYGVKD. V lost 6 bases, J lost 0 bases, and 5 bases stayed unmatched. The CDR3 protein is CAIRSGQNSNQPQHF. Here the CDR3 DNA reads TGTGCCATCAGATCGGGACAGAATAGCAATCAGCCCCAGCATTTT.

This chain uses TRBV4-1 with TRBJ2-7; D possibly corresponds to TRBD1 (6 bases). CDR3 length equals 14 residues. Trimming took off 5 bases at V and 4 bases at J, with 15 bases between the two ends. From germline, CDR1 is MGHRA and CDR2 YSYEKL. The CDR3 coding sequence is TGCGCCAGCAGCTTAACGGGCCAGGGGTACGAGCAGTACTTC. This codes for CASSLTGQGYEQYF.

This clonotype was found many times. J is TRBJ1-1 and V is TRBV7-9, with D maybe TRBD1 (6 bases). The CDR3 runs 15 residues. The germline CDR1 and CDR2 sequences are SEHNR and FQNEAQ (reference sequence). Trimming cost V 5 bases and J 1 base, with 14 bases left between them. For the CDR3, the DNA is TGTGCCAGCAGCCCTCCCCAGGGGTCGAACACTGAAGCTTTCTTT. Its translation: CASSPPQGSNTEAFF. Full variable domain (missing parts from reference TRBV7-9 and TRBJ1-1): DTGVSQNPRHKITKRGQNVTFRCDPISEHNRLYWYRQTLGQGPEFLTYFQNEAQLEKSRLLSDRFSAERPKGSFSTLEIQRTEQGDSAMYLCASSPPQGSNTEAFFGQGTRLTVV.

The chain recombines TRBV7-6 with TRBJ2-5; 9 nucleotides line up with TRBD2. The J call may be mistaken, given a closer DNA end match to TRBJ2-7. CDR1 is SGHVS, CDR2 FNYEAQ, per germline. The CDR3 is 17 residues long. The CDR3 DNA follows: TGTGCCAGCAGCTTAGCAGGGTTCGCTAGCGGGATCTACGAGCAGTACTTC. Translated, it gives CASSLAGFASGIYEQYF.

This clonotype ranks as medium-sized. The chain has TRBV7-9 and TRBJ2-7; 9 bases match TRBD1. CDR1 is SEHNR, CDR2 FQNEAQ, per germline (reference sequence). The J segment lost 6 bases and the V segment lost 5 bases, leaving 2 bases of the junction unmatched. The CDR3 covers 12 residues. The CDR3 nucleotides read TGTGCCAGCAGCGGGACAGGGACCGAGCAGTACTTC. Its translation: CASSGTGTEQYF.

This chain links TRBV7-2 with TRBJ1-4, with a weak D call TRBD1 (6 bases). Trimming removed 7 bases from V and 5 bases from J, with 14 bases in between. CDR1 SGHTA and CDR2 FQGNSA come from the germline V gene. The CDR3 is made up of 14 amino acids. DNA for the CDR3: TGTGCCAGCACCAAGGGGGGGACCAATGAAAAACTGTTTTTT. The encoded protein is CASTKGGTNEKLFF. Full variable domain (outside the CDR3, taken from reference TRBV7-2 and TRBJ1-4): GAGVSQSPSNKVTEKGKDVELRCDPISGHTALYWYRQSLGQGLEFLIYFQGNSAPDKSGLPSDRFSAERTGGSVSTLTIQRTQQEDSAVYLCASTKGGTNEKLFFGSGTQLSVL.

The table lists this clonotype with a few counts. V usage is TRBV20-1 and J usage is TRBJ2-5; TRBD1 or TRBD2 may be the D gene (6 bases each). The CDR3 is 12 amino acids. Trimming shortened V by 3 bases and J by 7 bases, and 12 bases separated the two germline ends. The germline V gene encodes CDR1 DFQATT and CDR2 SNEGSKA (reference sequence). The CDR3: CSARRGVRTQYF. In DNA form, the CDR3 reads TGCAGTGCTAGGAGGGGGGTAAGGACCCAGTACTTC.

In this sample, this clonotype is medium-sized. The chain uses TRBV7-3 and TRBJ2-5, with D perhaps TRBD1 or TRBD2 (5 bases each). Germline loops: CDR1 SGHTA, CDR2 FQGTGA. Trimming pared 5 bases from V and 4 bases from J, leaving 14 bases between. This CDR3 region has 14 residues. Here the CDR3 reads CASSLFSGGETQYF. CDR3 coding DNA: TGTGCCAGCAGCCTCTTTAGTGGGGGAGAGACCCAGTACTTC.

The genes are TRBV28 and TRBJ2-1; tentatively, D is TRBD1 or TRBD2 (5 bases each). CDR1 and CDR2 from the germline V gene are MDHEN and SYDVKM. The length of the CDR3 is 14 residues. V was shortened by 3 bases and J by 9 bases, with 15 bases between the two germline ends. The CDR3 coding sequence is TGTGCCAGCAGTTTTAACGGGGCGGAAGGTGAGCAGTTCTTC. It translates to CASSFNGAEGEQFF. Full variable domain (rest looked up from reference TRBV28 and TRBJ2-1): DVKVTQSSRYLVKRTGEKVFLECVQDMDHENMFWYRQDPGLGLRLIYFSYDVKMKEKGDIPEGYSVSREKKERFSLILESASTNQTSMYLCASSFNGAEGEQFFGPGTRLTVL.